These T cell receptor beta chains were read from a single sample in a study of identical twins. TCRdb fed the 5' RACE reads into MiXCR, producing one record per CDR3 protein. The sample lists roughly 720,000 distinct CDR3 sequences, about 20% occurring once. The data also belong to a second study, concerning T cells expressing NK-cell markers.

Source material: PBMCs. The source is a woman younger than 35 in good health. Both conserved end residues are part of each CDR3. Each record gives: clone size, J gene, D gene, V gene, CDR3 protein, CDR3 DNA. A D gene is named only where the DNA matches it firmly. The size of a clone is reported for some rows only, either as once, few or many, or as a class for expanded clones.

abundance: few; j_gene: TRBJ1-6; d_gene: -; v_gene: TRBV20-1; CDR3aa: CSAPDRRDNSPLHF; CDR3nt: TGCAGTGCACCTGACAGGAGGGACAATTCACCCCTCCACTTT
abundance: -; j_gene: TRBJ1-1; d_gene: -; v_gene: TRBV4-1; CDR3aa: CASSQRVGNTEAFF; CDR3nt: TGCGCCAGCAGCCAGAGGGTAGGGAACACTGAAGCTTTCTTT
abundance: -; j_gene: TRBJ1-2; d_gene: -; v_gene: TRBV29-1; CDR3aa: CSVFLRDLYGYTF; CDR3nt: TGCAGCGTTTTTCTAAGGGACCTCTATGGCTACACCTTC
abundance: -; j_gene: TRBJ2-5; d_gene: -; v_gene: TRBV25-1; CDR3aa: CASSEEETQYF; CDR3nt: TGTGCCAGCAGTGAAGAGGAGACCCAGTACTTC
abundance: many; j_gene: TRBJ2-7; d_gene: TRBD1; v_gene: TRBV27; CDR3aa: CASSWTGRYEQYF; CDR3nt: TGTGCCAGCAGTTGGACAGGGAGGTACGAGCAGTACTTC
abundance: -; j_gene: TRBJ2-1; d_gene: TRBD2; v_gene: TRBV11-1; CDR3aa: CASSFRASGRVGSYNEQFF; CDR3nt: TGTGCCAGCAGCTTCCGGGCTAGCGGGAGGGTCGGGTCCTACAATGAGCAGTTCTTC
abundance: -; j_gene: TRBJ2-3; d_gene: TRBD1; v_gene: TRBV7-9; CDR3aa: CASSSSGQGLRTDTQYF; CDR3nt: TGTGCCAGCAGCAGCAGCGGACAGGGGCTTCGCACAGATACGCAGTATTTT
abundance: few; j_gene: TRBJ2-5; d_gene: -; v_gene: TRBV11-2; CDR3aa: CASSFLVDAKVTQYF; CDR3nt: TGTGCCAGCAGCTTCCTAGTGGACGCGAAGGTGACCCAGTACTTC
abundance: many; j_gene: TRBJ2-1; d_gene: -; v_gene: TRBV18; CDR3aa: CASSPSYNEQFF; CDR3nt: TGTGCCAGCAGTCCCTCCTACAATGAGCAGTTCTTC
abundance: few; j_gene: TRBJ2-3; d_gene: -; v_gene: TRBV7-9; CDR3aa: CASSLTGASTDTQYF; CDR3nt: TGTGCCAGCAGCTTAACGGGGGCAAGCACAGATACGCAGTATTTT
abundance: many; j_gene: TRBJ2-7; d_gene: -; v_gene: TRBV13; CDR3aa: CASSSGPTYEQYF; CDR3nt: TGTGCCAGCAGCTCCGGGCCTACCTACGAGCAGTACTTC
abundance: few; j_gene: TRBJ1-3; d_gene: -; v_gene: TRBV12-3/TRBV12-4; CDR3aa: CASSLEAGNTIYF; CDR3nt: TGTGCCAGCAGTTTAGAGGCCGGGAACACCATATATTTT
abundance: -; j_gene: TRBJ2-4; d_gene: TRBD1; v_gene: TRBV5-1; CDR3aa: CASSWQGDAKNIQYF; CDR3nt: TGCGCCAGCTCCTGGCAGGGGGACGCCAAAAACATTCAGTACTTC
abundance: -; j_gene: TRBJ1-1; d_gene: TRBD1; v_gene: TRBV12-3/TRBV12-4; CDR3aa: CASSFRDRAEAFF; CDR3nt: TGTGCCAGCAGTTTCAGGGACAGGGCCGAAGCTTTCTTT
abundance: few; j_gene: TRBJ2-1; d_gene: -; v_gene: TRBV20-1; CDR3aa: CSAKVWDIYNEQFF; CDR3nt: TGCAGTGCTAAAGTTTGGGACATCTACAATGAGCAGTTCTTC
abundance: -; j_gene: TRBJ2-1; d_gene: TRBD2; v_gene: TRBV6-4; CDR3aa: CASSPYGGINEQFF; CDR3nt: TGTGCCAGCAGCCCTTACGGGGGGATCAATGAGCAGTTCTTC
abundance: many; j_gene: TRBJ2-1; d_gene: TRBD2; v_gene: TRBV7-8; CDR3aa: CASSRAAGGLNEQFF; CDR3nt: TGTGCCAGCAGCAGGGCAGCGGGAGGTCTCAATGAGCAGTTCTTC
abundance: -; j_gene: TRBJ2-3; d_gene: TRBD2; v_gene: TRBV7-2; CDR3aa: CASSYRTSGVLGF; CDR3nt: TGTGCCAGCAGCTATCGGACTAGCGGGGTCCTTGGTTTT
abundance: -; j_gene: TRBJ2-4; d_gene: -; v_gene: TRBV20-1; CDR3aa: CSAQRQAVGKNIQYF; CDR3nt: TGCAGTGCTCAGCGACAGGCGGTTGGCAAAAACATTCAGTACTTC
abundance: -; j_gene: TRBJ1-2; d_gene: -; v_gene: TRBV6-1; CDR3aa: CASSEWGDGYTF; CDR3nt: TGTGCCAGCAGTGAATGGGGGGATGGCTACACCTTC
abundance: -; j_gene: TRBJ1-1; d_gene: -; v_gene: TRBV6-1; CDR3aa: CASRNDLNTEAFF; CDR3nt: TGTGCCAGCAGGAACGACTTGAACACTGAAGCTTTCTTT
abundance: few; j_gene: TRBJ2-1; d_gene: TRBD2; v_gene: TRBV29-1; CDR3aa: CSFAGTSGSYEQFF; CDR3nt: TGCAGCTTCGCCGGGACTAGCGGGAGCTATGAGCAGTTCTTC
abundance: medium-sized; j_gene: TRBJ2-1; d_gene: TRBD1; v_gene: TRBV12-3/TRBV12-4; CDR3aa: CASSPGTAYNEQFF; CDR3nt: TGTGCCAGCAGCCCAGGGACAGCGTACAATGAGCAGTTCTTC
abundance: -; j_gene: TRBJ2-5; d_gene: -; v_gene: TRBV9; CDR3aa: CASSQTSQETQYF; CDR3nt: TGTGCCAGCAGCCAGACTAGTCAAGAGACCCAGTACTTC
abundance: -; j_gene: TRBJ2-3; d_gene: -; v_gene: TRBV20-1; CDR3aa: CSARVSHTDTQYF; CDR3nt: TGCAGTGCTAGAGTATCCCATACAGATACGCAGTATTTT
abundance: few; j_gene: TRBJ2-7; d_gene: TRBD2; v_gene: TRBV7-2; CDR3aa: CASSFRSGGDYEQYF; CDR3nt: TGTGCCAGCAGCTTTCGTAGCGGGGGCGACTACGAGCAGTACTTC
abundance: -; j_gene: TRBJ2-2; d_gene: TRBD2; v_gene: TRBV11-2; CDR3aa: CASSPFRTSGHNTGELFF; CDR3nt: TGTGCCAGCAGCCCGTTTAGGACTAGCGGCCATAACACCGGGGAGCTGTTTTTT
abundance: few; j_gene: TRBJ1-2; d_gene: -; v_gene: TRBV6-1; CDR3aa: CASTPPTGPPDTF; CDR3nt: TGTGCCAGCACGCCGCCAACGGGACCTCCTGACACCTTC
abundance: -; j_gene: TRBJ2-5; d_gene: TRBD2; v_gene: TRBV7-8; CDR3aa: CASSLAPAGIHKETQYF; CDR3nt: TGTGCCAGCAGCTTAGCGCCAGCGGGAATACATAAAGAGACCCAGTACTTC
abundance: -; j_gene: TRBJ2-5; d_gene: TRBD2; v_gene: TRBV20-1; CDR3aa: CSAFRTSGGKTQYF; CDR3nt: TGCAGTGCCTTCAGGACTAGCGGGGGAAAGACCCAGTACTTC
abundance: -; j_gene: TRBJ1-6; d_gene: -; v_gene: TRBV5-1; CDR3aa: CASSPTGNSPLHF; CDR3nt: TGCGCCAGCAGCCCAACGGGTAATTCACCCCTCCACTTT
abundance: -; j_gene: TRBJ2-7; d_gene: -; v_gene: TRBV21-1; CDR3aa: CASSKWGGDGHQTSSEQYF; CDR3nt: TGTGCCAGCAGCAAATGGGGGGGCGATGGCCACCAGACGTCCTCCGAGCAGTACTTC
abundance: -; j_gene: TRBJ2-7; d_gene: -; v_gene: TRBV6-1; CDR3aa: CASYKRGRFYEQYF; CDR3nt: TGTGCCAGCTATAAAAGGGGTCGGTTTTACGAGCAGTACTTC